This entry lists 26 T cell receptor beta chains sequenced from one sample in a study of control samples from healthy donors and cancer patients. The repertoire was sequenced with immunoSEQ multiplex PCR; TCRdb's copy has only in-frame clones and lacks some. This repertoire shows 95,000 to 150,000 clones, about 83% found once; its top ten account for over 10%. Specimen: blood. All receptors come from a man between 25 and 39 years old in good health.

The chain links TRBV7-8 to TRBJ1-5; no clear D gene. Germline CDR1 reads SGHVS; CDR2 reads FQNEAQ. The CDR3 loop spans 14 amino acids. V was trimmed by 6 bases and J by 2 bases, leaving 11 bases between them. CDR3 DNA: TGTGCCAGCAGTCCGGGAGCTCGCAATCAGCCCCAGCATTTT. This encodes CASSPGARNQPQHF.

The V call is TRBV7-9, the J call TRBJ2-1; 10 nucleotides line up with TRBD2. The CDR3 contains 16 residues. J gave up 3 bases and V 3 bases, and 5 bases lay outside the gene matches. Germline CDR1 reads SEHNR; CDR2 reads FQNEAQ (reference sequence). The CDR3 nucleotides are TGTGCCAGCAGCTTCCCCGGACTAGCGGTCTACAATGAGCAGTTCTTC. It encodes CASSFPGLAVYNEQFF. Full variable domain (missing parts from reference TRBV7-9 and TRBJ2-1): DTGVSQNPRHKITKRGQNVTFRCDPISEHNRLYWYRQTLGQGPEFLTYFQNEAQLEKSRLLSDRFSAERPKGSFSTLEIQRTEQGDSAMYLCASSFPGLAVYNEQFFGPGTRLTVL.

The V and J genes are TRBV3-1 (or the pseudogene TRBV3-2) and TRBJ1-1, with TRBD1 matching over 12 bases. Germline trimming cut 7 bases from V and 7 bases from J; bases unmatched to any gene: 10. The CDR3 contains 15 residues. Germline lookup yields CDR1 LGHDT and CDR2 YNNKEL (reference sequence). The CDR3 region is CASTHSGQGAFEAFF. DNA of the CDR3: TGTGCCAGCACCCACTCGGGACAGGGGGCATTTGAAGCTTTCTTT.

V is TRBV24-1 and J is TRBJ1-2, with TRBD1 as a possible D gene (5 bases). The CDR3 is made up of 13 amino acids. V lost 9 bases, J lost 6 bases, and 16 bases lay in between. The V gene's germline CDR1 is KGHDR and CDR2 SFDVKD. CDR3 DNA: TGTGCCACCGCTCAGGGAGGGTATGATGGCTACACCTTC. Its protein is CATAQGGYDGYTF.

The rearrangement uses TRBV14 and TRBJ1-5; no definite D call. The germline CDR1 and CDR2 sequences are SGHDN and FVKESK. The CDR3 length is 13 residues. Trimming cost V 0 bases and J 6 bases, with 6 bases left between them. The chain's CDR3 is CASSQDDSQPQHF. The CDR3 DNA sequence: TGTGCCAGCAGCCAAGATGATAGTCAGCCCCAGCATTTT.

V gene TRBV4-1 combines with J gene TRBJ1-2, with a possible D match to TRBD1 (5 bases). Trimming took off 0 bases at V and 1 base at J, with 9 bases between the two ends. There are 15 residues in the CDR3. In germline, CDR1 is MGHRA, CDR2 YSYEKL. The CDR3 sequence: CASSQEGTVNYGYTF. The DNA for the CDR3 is TGCGCCAGCAGCCAAGAGGGGACGGTTAACTATGGCTACACCTTC.

This clone has a single count. The chain is built from TRBV19 and TRBJ2-1, with 8 bases that match TRBD1. Germline trimming cut 2 bases from V and 6 bases from J; bases unmatched to any gene: 6. Per the germline V gene, CDR1 is LNHDA and CDR2 is SQIVND (reference sequence). The CDR3 contains 15 residues. CDR3 residues: CASSIQQGDSNEQFF. CDR3 coding DNA: TGTGCCAGTAGTATACAACAGGGGGATAGCAATGAGCAGTTCTTC.

The V and J genes are TRBV2 and TRBJ2-6; tentatively, D is TRBD1 (5 bases). Trimming removed 5 bases from V and 12 bases from J, with 14 bases in between. Germline V gene lookup returns CDR1 SNHLY and CDR2 FYNNEI. The CDR3 is made up of 13 amino acids. The CDR3 loop reads CASSMDKVGVLTF. CDR3 sequence (DNA): TGTGCCAGCAGTATGGACAAGGTGGGCGTCCTGACTTTC. Full variable domain (outside the CDR3, taken from reference TRBV2 and TRBJ2-6): EPEVTQTPSHQVTQMGQEVILRCVPISNHLYFYWYRQILGQKVEFLVSFYNNEISEKSEIFDDQFSVERPDGSNFTLKIRSTKLEDSAMYFCASSMDKVGVLTFGAGSRLTVL.

The genes are TRBV18 and TRBJ2-7, with TRBD1 as a possible D gene (5 bases). The CDR3 contains 13 residues. Germline V gene data show CDR1 as KGHSH and CDR2 as LQKENI. Trimming took 2 bases from V and 6 from J, leaving 11 bases between them. CDR3 residues: CASSPVWGGEQYV. The CDR3 DNA sequence: TGTGCCAGCTCACCAGTTTGGGGCGGCGAGCAGTACGTC.

This rearrangement joins TRBV11-2 to TRBJ2-5, with TRBD2 matching over 15 bases. From germline, CDR1 is SGHAT and CDR2 FQNNGV. Trimming cost V 5 bases and J 5 bases; bases outside gene matches: 6. CDR3 length equals 16 residues. The CDR3 DNA reads as TGTGCCAGCAGCCGAGGGACTAGCGGGGGGCTTGAGACCCAGTACTTC. Protein sequence: CASSRGTSGGLETQYF.

The chain employs TRBV30 and TRBJ2-1; 8 bases line up with TRBD1. Looked up from germline, CDR1 is GTSNPN and CDR2 is SVGIG (reference sequence). The CDR3 is 15 residues long. V dropped 5 bases and J dropped 8; count of bases not matched to a gene: 14. The DNA for the CDR3 is TGTGCCTGGGGCAGATTCGGGACAGGCATAGATGAGCAGTTCTTC. Its translation: CAWGRFGTGIDEQFF.

The chain employs TRBV29-1 and TRBJ2-1; 12 bases match TRBD2. The CDR3 contains 16 residues. With 1 base clipped from V and 4 bases from J, the junction kept 5 bases outside the gene matches. Looked up from germline, CDR1 is SQVTM and CDR2 is ANQGSEA. The CDR3 here is CSVEGLAGAIYNEQFF. DNA of the CDR3: TGCAGCGTTGAAGGACTAGCGGGGGCCATATACAATGAGCAGTTCTTC.

This chain uses TRBV2 with TRBJ1-5; D ambiguous. Trimming took 1 base from V and 3 from J, leaving 13 bases between them. Germline loops: CDR1 SNHLY, CDR2 FYNNEI. The CDR3 is 16 residues long. The CDR3, as DNA: TGTGCCAGCAGTGAAGAGGCTGGGCGTTTCAATCAGCCCCAGCATTTT. This codes for CASSEEAGRFNQPQHF.

This clone was picked up a small number of times. This rearrangement joins TRBV7-9 to TRBJ2-5, with 13 bases identical to TRBD2. Germline CDR1 and CDR2: SEHNR and FQNEAQ (reference sequence). J was trimmed by 5 bases and V by 4 bases; bases with no gene match: 7. The CDR3 is 16 residues long. The chain's CDR3 is CASSSTSGGALETQYF. As DNA, the CDR3 is TGTGCCAGCAGCTCTACTAGCGGGGGGGCCCTTGAGACCCAGTACTTC. Full variable domain (remainder filled in from reference TRBV7-9 and TRBJ2-5): DTGVSQNPRHKITKRGQNVTFRCDPISEHNRLYWYRQTLGQGPEFLTYFQNEAQLEKSRLLSDRFSAERPKGSFSTLEIQRTEQGDSAMYLCASSSTSGGALETQYFGPGTRLLVL.

The chain recombines TRBV27 with TRBJ2-1; a possible D gene is TRBD1 (6 bases). The germline CDR1 and CDR2 sequences are MNHEY and SMNVEV (reference sequence). V shed 4 bases and J shed 8 bases, with 15 bases lying between them. This CDR3 has 14 residues. CDR3 in DNA: TGTGCCAGCAGTTATGGAACAGGGTTTGATGAGCAGTTCTTC. Amino acid sequence: CASSYGTGFDEQFF.

The V call is TRBV6-1, the J call TRBJ1-2; D might be TRBD1 (5 bases). The CDR3 is 15 residues long. The V end lost 2 bases, the J end lost 4 bases, and 14 bases lay between the germline ends. Germline V gene data show CDR1 as MNHNS and CDR2 as SASEGT. CDR3 sequence: CASSEQGGSGYGYTF. The CDR3 bases are TGTGCCAGCAGTGAACAGGGAGGTTCGGGCTATGGCTACACCTTC.

This chain uses TRBV7-2 with TRBJ2-1; D not certain. Trimming stripped 1 base from V and 4 bases from J, with 14 bases between. This CDR3 comprises 16 residues. The V gene's germline CDR1 is SGHTA and CDR2 FQGNSA. The CDR3 spells CASSLVGRISYNEQFF. As DNA, the CDR3 is TGTGCCAGCAGCTTAGTGGGTCGGATCAGTTACAATGAGCAGTTCTTC. Together with reference TRBV7-2 and TRBJ2-1, the CDR3 gives the full variable domain: GAGVSQSPSNKVTEKGKDVELRCDPISGHTALYWYRQSLGQGLEFLIYFQGNSAPDKSGLPSDRFSAERTGGSVSTLTIQRTQQEDSAVYLCASSLVGRISYNEQFFGPGTRLTVL.

The J gene is TRBJ1-5, the V gene TRBV27, with 8 nucleotides matching TRBD1. CDR3 length equals 14 residues. V shed 5 bases and J 7 bases; nucleotides not matched to a gene: 7. Germline V lookup: CDR1 MNHEY, CDR2 SMNVEV (reference sequence). CDR3 nucleotides: TGTGCCAGCAGTCTTGGGACAGGCGGCCAGCCCCAGCATTTT. It yields the protein CASSLGTGGQPQHF.

Notes on this clone: Additional DNA sequences in this sample encode the identical CDR3. V and J are TRBV5-1 and TRBJ2-5; D unresolved. The CDR3 totals 12 residues. With 4 bases removed from V and 2 bases from J, the gap between germline ends came to 6 bases. CDR1 SGHRS and CDR2 YFSETQ come from the germline V gene. The CDR3, as DNA: TGCGCCAGCAGCCTTAATCAAGAGACCCAGTACTTC. This translates into CASSLNQETQYF.

The chain couples TRBV7-2 to TRBJ1-5; no definite D call. Germline CDR1 SGHTA, CDR2 FQGNSA. Deletions cut 1 base from V and 8 bases from J, with 6 bases between. This CDR3 contains 12 residues. The CDR3 coding sequence is TGTGCCAGCAGCTTAGGTATGGAGCCCCAGCATTTT. This codes for CASSLGMEPQHF.

V gene TRBV6-5 combines with J gene TRBJ1-1, with 7 bases matching TRBD1. The germline gives CDR1 MNHEY, CDR2 SVGAGI. Germline trimming cut 5 bases from V and 1 base from J; bases unmatched to any gene: 4. CDR3 length: 14 residues. The CDR3 reads CASSQQGTNTEAFF. The CDR3 coding sequence is TGTGCCAGCAGTCAACAGGGGACGAACACTGAAGCTTTCTTT.

The rearrangement links TRBV2 to TRBJ1-1, with 7 bases lining up with TRBD1. CDR1 and CDR2 (germline): SNHLY, FYNNEI. V lost 6 bases and J lost 3; bases outside the gene matches: 4. This CDR3 has 13 residues. The CDR3 DNA reads as TGTGCCAGCAGCGAGCAGGGGGACACTGAAGCTTTCTTT. It specifies CASSEQGDTEAFF.

This clone has just a few counts. CDR3 sequence: CAWSVSGVYQPQHF. CDR3 sequence (DNA): TGTGCCTGGAGTGTAAGTGGGGTGTATCAGCCCCAGCATTTT. The V gene is TRBV30, the J gene TRBJ1-5; D unresolved. CDR3 length: 14 amino acids. Germline loops: CDR1 GTSNPN, CDR2 SVGIG (reference sequence). With 0 bases removed from V and 5 bases from J, the gap between germline ends came to 11 bases.

CDR3 in DNA: TGTGCCAGCAGCTCAAACTCCGGGGGCACAGATACGCAGTATTTT. It specifies CASSSNSGGTDTQYF. V gene TRBV7-7 combines with J gene TRBJ2-3; D is possibly TRBD2 (5 bases). This CDR3 contains 15 residues. Per germline, CDR1 SSHAT and CDR2 FNYEAQ (reference sequence). V was clipped by 4 bases and J by 1 base, with 12 bases between them. The full variable domain, its missing parts supplied by reference TRBV7-7 and TRBJ2-3, is GAGVSQSPRYKVTKRGQDVTLRCDPISSHATLYWYQQALGQGPEFLTYFNYEAQPDKSGLPSDRFSAERPEGSISTLTIQRTEQRDSAMYRCASSSNSGGTDTQYFGPGTRLTVL.

The rearrangement uses TRBV29-1 and TRBJ2-7; D unclear. From germline, CDR1 is SQVTM and CDR2 ANQGSEA. V was trimmed by 4 bases and J by 2 bases, leaving 6 bases between them. The CDR3 extends over 11 amino acids. This CDR3 reads CSVALAYEQYF. The CDR3 DNA reads TGCAGCGTTGCGTTGGCCTACGAGCAGTACTTC.

V gene TRBV5-1 combines with J gene TRBJ2-5; 9 nucleotides line up with TRBD1. Germline loops: CDR1 SGHRS, CDR2 YFSETQ. This CDR3 comprises 15 residues. The V segment lost 2 bases and the J segment 7 bases; nucleotides outside the gene matches: 9. The CDR3 loop reads CASSFGDRDPGTQYF. For the CDR3, the DNA is TGCGCCAGCAGCTTCGGGGACAGGGATCCGGGGACCCAGTACTTC.